This is a list of T cell receptor beta chains from one sample in a study of CD8+ T cells in alopecia areata. The method was immunoSEQ multiplex PCR; TCRdb's version includes in-frame clones alone and lacks a portion of them. This sample yields 150,000 to 250,000 clones, of which roughly three fifths are seen a single time; approximately 3.3% belongs to the top ten. The specimen comprised CD4+ T cells sorted from blood, sampled at week 4, from a patient treated with tofacitinib. These receptors were obtained from a human donor with alopecia areata. The CDR3 runs from the conserved cysteine through the conserved F or W. D genes are given only for firm matches. Some rows mark clone size as missing; the rest say once, few, many or name a class of expanded clone.

D	length	V	J	size	DNA	CDR3
TRBD1	14	TRBV30	TRBJ2-2	NA	TGTGCCTGGTCGGGACAGGGAGCCTCCGGGGAGCTGTTTTTT	CAWSGQGASGELFF
NA	14	TRBV9	TRBJ2-3	NA	TGTGCCAGCAGCACGCCGGGACGGTACGGTACGCAGTATTTT	CASSTPGRYGTQYF
NA	12	TRBV29-1	TRBJ2-3	NA	TGCAGCGTGCCGATAGGACAGTATACGCAGTATTTT	CSVPIGQYTQYF
NA	15	TRBV2	TRBJ2-5	NA	TGTGCCAGCAGTGCACACAAAACTGTCCAAGAGACCCAGTACTTC	CASSAHKTVQETQYF
TRBD2	16	TRBV5-1	TRBJ2-5	NA	TGCGCCAGCAGCCCCGGGGTAGCGGGGTCCCAAGAGACCCAGTACTTC	CASSPGVAGSQETQYF
NA	12	TRBV29-1	TRBJ2-5	NA	TGCAGCGTCCGGACAGCCGAAGAGACCCAGTACTTC	CSVRTAEETQYF
NA	14	TRBV28	TRBJ1-1	NA	TGTGCCAGCAGTTTAGGACGGATGAACACTGAAGCTTTCTTT	CASSLGRMNTEAFF
NA	15	TRBV29-1	TRBJ2-2	NA	TGCAGCGTGGACCCCGGACAGCGAAACACCGGGGAGCTGTTTTTT	CSVDPGQRNTGELFF
NA	14	TRBV4-3	TRBJ2-1	few	TGCGCCAGCAGCCAAGGCGGCAGGTCAAATGAGCAGTTCTTC	CASSQGGRSNEQFF
NA	12	TRBV14	TRBJ2-7	NA	TGTGCCAGCAGCCTCAGCGCCTACGAGCAGTACTTC	CASSLSAYEQYF
NA	13	TRBV7-2	TRBJ2-1	few	TGTGCCAGCAGCTTAGGACCAAACAATGAGCAGTTCTTC	CASSLGPNNEQFF
TRBD2	18	TRBV28	TRBJ2-3	NA	TGTGCCAGCAGCGCAGAGGGCGGGGGGGCCATAGGTGCAGATACGCAGTATTTT	CASSAEGGGAIGADTQYF
TRBD2	16	TRBV15	TRBJ2-5	few	TGTGCCACCAGCAGGGGGTCTAGCGGGGGGCAAGAGACCCAGTACTTC	CATSRGSSGGQETQYF
NA	13	TRBV5-6	TRBJ1-2	NA	TGTGCCAGCAGGGAAAGACGGGTTAGTGGCTACACCTTC	CASRERRVSGYTF
NA	13	TRBV29-1	TRBJ2-7	NA	TGCAGCGTGGGGCGAGGGTTTAACTACGAGCAGTACTTC	CSVGRGFNYEQYF
TRBD2	16	TRBV29-1	TRBJ2-5	few	TGCAGCGTGGGGGTTGGTAGCGGGGGACCCGGGGAGACCCAGTACTTC	CSVGVGSGGPGETQYF
TRBD2	14	TRBV6-6	TRBJ2-3	NA	TGTGCCAGCAATGGCGGGGGGCTCCCAGATACGCAGTATTTT	CASNGGGLPDTQYF
NA	11	TRBV28	TRBJ2-7	NA	TGTGCCAGCAGTCCCAGGGGCGAGCAGTACTTC	CASSPRGEQYF
TRBD1	15	TRBV29-1	TRBJ1-4	few	TGCAGCGTTGGGCGTGGAGGGACAGGGAATGAAAAACTGTTTTTT	CSVGRGGTGNEKLFF
NA	16	TRBV4-1	TRBJ1-3	few	TGCGCCAGCAGCCAAGAGAGGGCTAACTCTGGAAACACCATATATTTT	CASSQERANSGNTIYF
TRBD1	18	TRBV11-2	TRBJ2-1	NA	TGTGCCAGCAGCACCATCAGGGGCCGGGACAGGGACTACAATGAGCAGTTCTTC	CASSTIRGRDRDYNEQFF
NA	17	TRBV7-6	TRBJ1-6	NA	TGTGCCAGCAGCTTTGCTCCTCCAGGGGACACAAATTCACCCCTCCACTTT	CASSFAPPGDTNSPLHF
NA	15	TRBV4-2	TRBJ1-5	NA	TGTGCCAGCAGCCACTCGCCCTTCTCTTATGCACCCCAGCATTTT	CASSHSPFSYAPQHF
TRBD1	13	TRBV29-1	TRBJ1-4	NA	TGCAGCGCTGACAGGGGCCTTAGGGAAAAACTGTTTTTT	CSADRGLREKLFF
TRBD1	15	TRBV4-2	TRBJ2-1	NA	TGTGCCAGCAGCCCTACGGGACAGGGGTACAATGAGCAGTTCTTC	CASSPTGQGYNEQFF
NA	16	TRBV27	TRBJ1-5	NA	TGTGCCAGCAGTTCCCAGACAGCTTATAGCAATCAGCCCCAGCATTTT	CASSSQTAYSNQPQHF
TRBD1	14	TRBV5-1	TRBJ2-1	NA	TGCGCCAGCAGCCGGGACAGCTCCTACAATGAGCAGTTCTTC	CASSRDSSYNEQFF
NA	14	TRBV7-9	TRBJ2-5	once	TGTGCCAGCAGCTTACGCTCGTCGGGAGAGACCCAGTACTTC	CASSLRSSGETQYF
NA	13	TRBV29-1	TRBJ2-2	NA	TGCAGCGTTGAGACTTACCGCACCGGGGAGCTGTTTTTT	CSVETYRTGELFF
NA	14	TRBV30	TRBJ1-6	NA	TGTGCCTGGAAGGATAGGGAGATACTTTCACCCCTCCACTTT	CAWKDREILSPLHF
NA	12	TRBV5-6	TRBJ2-1	NA	TGTGCCAGCAGCGTGGTCGGCGTTGAGCAGTTCTTC	CASSVVGVEQFF
NA	11	TRBV29-1	TRBJ1-2	few	TGCAGCGTTGAGAGTGGGTATGGCTACACCTTC	CSVESGYGYTF
NA	12	TRBV28	TRBJ2-7	few	TGTGCCAGCAGTTTAACAGGGTACGAGCAGTACTTC	CASSLTGYEQYF
TRBD1	14	TRBV7-9	TRBJ1-2	NA	TGTGCCAGCAGCTCGACAGGGGACGGCTATGGCTACACCTTC	CASSSTGDGYGYTF
TRBD1	15	TRBV30	TRBJ1-1	NA	TGTGCCTGGAGTTCAGGGACAGCCTTGAACACTGAAGCTTTCTTT	CAWSSGTALNTEAFF
TRBD1	16	TRBV30	TRBJ1-5	NA	TGTGCCTGGAGTTCAGGGACAGGGGCTTTCAATCAGCCCCAGCATTTT	CAWSSGTGAFNQPQHF
NA	12	TRBV30	TRBJ1-2	NA	TGTGCCTGGAGTGGAGGGAAGTCGTGGTACACCTTC	CAWSGGKSWYTF
NA	13	TRBV29-1	TRBJ1-6	few	TGCAGCGTTGGATCAGACTGGAATTCACCCCTCCACTTT	CSVGSDWNSPLHF
TRBD1	16	TRBV7-8	TRBJ1-5	NA	TGTGCCAGCAGCTTAGTAAGCCAGGGGGCGGGTCAGCCCCAGCATTTT	CASSLVSQGAGQPQHF
NA	12	TRBV29-1	TRBJ2-5	few	TGCAGCGTTGAAGCTTATGGGGAGACCCAGTACTTC	CSVEAYGETQYF
TRBD1	15	TRBV4-1	TRBJ2-2	NA	TGCGCCAGCAGGCCTACAGGGGGAATGGGCGGGGAGCTGTTTTTT	CASRPTGGMGGELFF
NA	10	TRBV28	TRBJ1-5	NA	TGTGCCAGCAGTTTGGGGCCCCAGCATTTT	CASSLGPQHF